Given below is one T cell receptor beta chain in context. Its matching antigen is unknown. The donors belonged to the roughly 110-subject validation cohort, separate from the 666-subject first cohort. Using immunoSEQ multiplex PCR, the repertoire was profiled, and TCRdb retains in-frame clones only, with some absent. Of approximately 160,000 clones listed, roughly nine tenths were seen once; the top ten hold 3%. This entry comes from a study of cytomegalovirus exposure and HLA in healthy donors. Findings and caveats of the study: Cytomegalovirus-associated status was assigned to 150 or so TCR beta chains. Most TCR sequences were rare, but some public TCRs occurred in many donors. Three of the chains that were CMV-associated were confirmed in vitro to be specific for CMV antigens.

Trimming cost V 3 bases and J 4 bases; bases outside gene matches: 4. Per germline, CDR1 SGHTA and CDR2 FQGNSA. The CDR3 is made up of 15 amino acids. The clonotype was recovered from a young woman in good health and CMV-seropositive. This chain joins TRBV7-2 and TRBJ1-1, with 11 bases aligning to TRBD1. The sample consisted of PBMCs. CDR3 bases: TGTGCCAGCAGCTTGCAAGGGACAGGGGGCACTGAAGCTTTCTTT. It specifies CASSLQGTGGTEAFF.